The sequence of this T cell receptor beta chain was determined in a study of T cells in Graves' hyperthyroidism and ophthalmopathy. Overall study: Peripheral blood was collected at initial diagnosis, before any treatment.

RNA transcripts were the template for amplifying TCR beta CDR3 regions. HTBI primers drove first-round RT-PCR of the TCR CDR3. TCRdb re-called the multiplex PCR reads with MiXCR, one entry per CDR3 protein. This repertoire shows hundreds of thousands of distinct CDR3 sequences, 38% found once; its top ten account for 8% to 9%. This clonotype has a count of ten or more. Each diagnosis was grounded in clinical symptoms, serum thyroxine and TRAb, thyroid ultrasound, and orbital computed tomography. J was trimmed by 9 bases and V by 1 base; bases with no gene match: 3. The germline V gene encodes CDR1 LNHDA and CDR2 SQIVND (reference sequence). This CDR3 is built from 14 residues.

The V call is TRBV19, the J call TRBJ1-6, with 7 bases identical to TRBD1. The sequenced material came from blood. The source of this sequence is a man younger than 30 with Graves' hyperthyroidism. The CDR3, as DNA: TGTGCCAGTAGTATAGGGGCAGGGGGTTCACCCCTCCACTTT. Residues: CASSIGAGGSPLHF.